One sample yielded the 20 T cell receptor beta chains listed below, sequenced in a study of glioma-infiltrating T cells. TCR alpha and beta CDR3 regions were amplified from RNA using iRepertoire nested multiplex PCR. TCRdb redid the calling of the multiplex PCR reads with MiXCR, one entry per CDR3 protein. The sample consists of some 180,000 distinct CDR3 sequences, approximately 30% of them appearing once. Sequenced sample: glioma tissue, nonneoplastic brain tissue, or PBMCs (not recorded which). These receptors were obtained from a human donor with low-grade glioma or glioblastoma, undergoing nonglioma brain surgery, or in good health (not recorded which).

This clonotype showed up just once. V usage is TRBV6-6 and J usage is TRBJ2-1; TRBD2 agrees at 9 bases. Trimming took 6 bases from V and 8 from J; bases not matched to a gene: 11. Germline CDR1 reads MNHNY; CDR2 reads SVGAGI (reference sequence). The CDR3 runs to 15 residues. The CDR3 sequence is CASSSRLADSYEQFF. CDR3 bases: TGTGCCAGCAGCTCCCGACTAGCGGACTCCTATGAGCAGTTCTTC.

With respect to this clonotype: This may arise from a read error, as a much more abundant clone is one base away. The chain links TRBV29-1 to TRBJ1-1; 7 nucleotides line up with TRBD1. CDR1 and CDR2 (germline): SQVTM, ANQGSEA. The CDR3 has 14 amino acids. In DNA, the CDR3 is TGCAGCGTTTCGCGGACAGGAAGGGACACTGAAGCTTTGTTT. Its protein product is CSVSRTGRDTEALF.

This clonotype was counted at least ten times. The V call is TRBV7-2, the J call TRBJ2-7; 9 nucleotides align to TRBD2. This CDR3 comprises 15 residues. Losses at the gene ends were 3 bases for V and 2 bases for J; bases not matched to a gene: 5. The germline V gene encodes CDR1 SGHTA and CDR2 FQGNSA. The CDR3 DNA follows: TGTGCCAGCAGCTTTTTAGCGGGGGATACCTACGAGCAGTACTTC. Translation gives CASSFLAGDTYEQYF. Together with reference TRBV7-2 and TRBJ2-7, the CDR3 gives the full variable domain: GAGVSQSPSNKVTEKGKDVELRCDPISGHTALYWYRQSLGQGLEFLIYFQGNSAPDKSGLPSDRFSAERTGGSVSTLTIQRTQQEDSAVYLCASSFLAGDTYEQYFGPGTRLTVT.

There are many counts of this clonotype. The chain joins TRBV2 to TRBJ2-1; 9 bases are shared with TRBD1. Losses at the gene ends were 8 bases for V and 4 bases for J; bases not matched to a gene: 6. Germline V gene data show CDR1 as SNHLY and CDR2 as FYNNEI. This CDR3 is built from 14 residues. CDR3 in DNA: TGTGCCAGCCCGGGACAGGGCTCATACAATGAGCAGTTCTTC. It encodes CASPGQGSYNEQFF.

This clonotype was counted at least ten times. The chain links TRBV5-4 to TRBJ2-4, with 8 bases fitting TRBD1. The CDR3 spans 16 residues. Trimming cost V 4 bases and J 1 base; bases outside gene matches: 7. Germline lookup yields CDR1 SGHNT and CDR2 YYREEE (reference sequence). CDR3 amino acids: CASSPDRVGAKNIQYF. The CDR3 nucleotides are TGTGCCAGCAGCCCGGACAGGGTCGGGGCCAAAAACATTCAGTACTTC.

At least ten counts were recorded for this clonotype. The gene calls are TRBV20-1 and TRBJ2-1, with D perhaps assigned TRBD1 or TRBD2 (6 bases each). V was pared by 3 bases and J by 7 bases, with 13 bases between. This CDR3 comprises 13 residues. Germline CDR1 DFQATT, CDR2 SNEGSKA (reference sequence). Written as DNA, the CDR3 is TGCAGTGCTAGCGGGGGCCTCTGGAATGAGCAGTTCTTC. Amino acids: CSASGGLWNEQFF.

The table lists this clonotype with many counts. CDR3 in amino acids: CASSLAQEAYEQYF. The CDR3 DNA sequence: TGTGCCAGCAGTTTGGCCCAGGAAGCCTACGAGCAGTACTTC. V gene TRBV28 combines with J gene TRBJ2-7; D gene unclear. CDR1 is MDHEN, CDR2 SYDVKM, per germline. The CDR3 runs to 14 residues. Trimming shortened V by 3 bases and J by 2 bases, and 11 bases separated the two germline ends.

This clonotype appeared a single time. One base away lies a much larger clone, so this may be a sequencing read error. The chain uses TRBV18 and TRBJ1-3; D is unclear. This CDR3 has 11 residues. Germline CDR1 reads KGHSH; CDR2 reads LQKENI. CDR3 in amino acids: CAVRPGNTLYF. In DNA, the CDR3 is TGTGCCGTCAGGCCTGGAAACACCTTATATTTT.

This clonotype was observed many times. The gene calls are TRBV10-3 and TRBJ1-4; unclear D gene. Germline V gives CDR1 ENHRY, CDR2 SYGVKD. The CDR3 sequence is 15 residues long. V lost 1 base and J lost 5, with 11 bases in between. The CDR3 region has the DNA TGTGCCATCAGTGAGTTTAATGGGGAGAATGAAAAACTGTTTTTT. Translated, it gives CAISEFNGENEKLFF.

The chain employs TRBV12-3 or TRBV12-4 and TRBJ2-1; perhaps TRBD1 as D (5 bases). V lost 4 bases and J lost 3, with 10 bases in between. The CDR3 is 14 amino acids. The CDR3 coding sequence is TGTGCCAGCAGTTCAGCGACAGTCTACAATGAGCAGTTCTTC. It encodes CASSSATVYNEQFF.

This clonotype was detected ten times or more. CDR3 region: CATSAGREAPGETQYF. The DNA for the CDR3 is TGTGCCACCAGTGCAGGGCGGGAGGCTCCAGGAGAGACCCAGTACTTC. The chain links TRBV24-1 to TRBJ2-5; 8 nucleotides agree with TRBD2. With 5 bases clipped from V and 4 bases from J, the junction kept 11 bases outside the gene matches. CDR1 and CDR2 from the germline V gene are KGHDR and SFDVKD. This CDR3 is 16 amino acids long.

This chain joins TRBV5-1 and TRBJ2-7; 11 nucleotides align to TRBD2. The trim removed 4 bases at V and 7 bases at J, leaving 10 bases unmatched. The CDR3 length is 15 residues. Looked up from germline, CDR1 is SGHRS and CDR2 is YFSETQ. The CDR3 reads CASSPGLAGSEEQYF. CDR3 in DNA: TGCGCCAGCAGCCCTGGACTAGCGGGTTCCGAGGAGCAGTACTTC.

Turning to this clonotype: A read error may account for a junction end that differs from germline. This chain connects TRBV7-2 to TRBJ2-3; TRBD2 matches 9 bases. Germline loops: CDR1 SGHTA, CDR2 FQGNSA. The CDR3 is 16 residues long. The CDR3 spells CASSLDGAGGADTQYF. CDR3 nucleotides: TGCGCCAGCAGCTTAGACGGAGCGGGAGGAGCTGATACGCAGTATTTT.

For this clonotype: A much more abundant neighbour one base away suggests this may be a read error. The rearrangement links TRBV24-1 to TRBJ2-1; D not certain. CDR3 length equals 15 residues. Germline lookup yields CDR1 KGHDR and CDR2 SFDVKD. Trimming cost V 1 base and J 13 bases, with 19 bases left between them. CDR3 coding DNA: TGTGCCACCAGTGATTTTGGTCAGTCGAAAGAGACCCAGTTCTTC. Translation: CATSDFGQSKETQFF.

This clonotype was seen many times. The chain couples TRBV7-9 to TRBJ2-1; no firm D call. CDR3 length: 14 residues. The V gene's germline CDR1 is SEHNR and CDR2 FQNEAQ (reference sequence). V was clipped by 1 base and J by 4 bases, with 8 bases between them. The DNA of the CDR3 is TGTGCCAGCAGCTTAGACGGAACTTACAATGAGCAGTTCTTC. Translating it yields CASSLDGTYNEQFF.

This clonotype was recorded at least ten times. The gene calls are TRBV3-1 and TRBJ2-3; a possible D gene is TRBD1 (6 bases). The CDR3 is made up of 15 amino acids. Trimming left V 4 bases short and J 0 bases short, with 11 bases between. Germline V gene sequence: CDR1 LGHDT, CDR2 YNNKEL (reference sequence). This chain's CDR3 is CASSLDRTSTDTQYF. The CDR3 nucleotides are TGTGCCAGCAGCCTCGACAGGACTAGCACAGATACGCAGTATTTT.

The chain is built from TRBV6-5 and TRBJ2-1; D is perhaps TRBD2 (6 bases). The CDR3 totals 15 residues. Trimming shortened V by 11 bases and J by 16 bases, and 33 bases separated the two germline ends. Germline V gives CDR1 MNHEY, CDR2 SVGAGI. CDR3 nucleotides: TGTGCCCGCAACGACTGGGACTTTGGGTACAATGAGCCTTTCTTC. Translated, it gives CARNDWDFGYNEPFF.

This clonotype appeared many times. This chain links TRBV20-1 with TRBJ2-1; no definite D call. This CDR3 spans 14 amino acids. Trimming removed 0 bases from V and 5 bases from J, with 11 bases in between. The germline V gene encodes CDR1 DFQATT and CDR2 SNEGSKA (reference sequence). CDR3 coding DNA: TGCAGTGCTAGAGACCCCAACGGACACAATGAGCAGTTCTTC. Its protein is CSARDPNGHNEQFF.

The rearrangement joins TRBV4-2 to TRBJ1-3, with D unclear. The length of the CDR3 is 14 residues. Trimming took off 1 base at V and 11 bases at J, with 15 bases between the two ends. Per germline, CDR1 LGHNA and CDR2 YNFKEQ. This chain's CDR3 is CASSQVGSAWAIYF. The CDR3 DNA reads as TGTGCCAGCAGCCAAGTAGGGAGTGCTTGGGCCATATATTTT.

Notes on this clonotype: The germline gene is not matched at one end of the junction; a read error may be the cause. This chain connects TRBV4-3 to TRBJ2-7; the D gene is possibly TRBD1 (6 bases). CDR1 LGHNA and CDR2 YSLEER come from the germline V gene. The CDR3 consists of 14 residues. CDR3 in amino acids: CASSQARGEYGQYF. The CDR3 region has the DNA TGCGCCAGCAGCCAAGCCAGGGGAGAATACGGGCAGTACTTC.